This is a list of T cell receptor beta chains from one sample in a study of T cell changes during pregnancy in multiple sclerosis. Method: immunoSEQ multiplex PCR; TCRdb's copy keeps in-frame clones and lacks some. The repertoire holds fewer than 65,000 clones, with around 90% as singletons. Specimen: CD4+ T cells from peripheral blood mononuclear cells, collected in the first trimester of pregnancy. All receptors come from a female donor with multiple sclerosis, enrolled in a pregnancy study. CDR3s include the opening cysteine and the closing phenylalanine or tryptophan. The D gene is left open where the match is weak. Clone size is given for some rows only: seen once, a few or many times, or a class if the clone is expanded.

D gene: TRBD2; V gene: TRBV6-1; clone size: -; J gene: TRBJ2-7; CDR3 protein: CASRTNPGLGGEQYF; CDR3 DNA: TGTGCCAGCAGGACGAATCCGGGACTAGGGGGCGAGCAGTACTTC
D gene: TRBD1; V gene: TRBV6-5; clone size: -; J gene: TRBJ2-1; CDR3 protein: CASSTWDRYNEQFF; CDR3 DNA: TGTGCCAGCAGTACTTGGGACAGATACAATGAGCAGTTCTTC
D gene: -; V gene: TRBV7-2; clone size: -; J gene: TRBJ1-2; CDR3 protein: CASSLAGQDYGYTF; CDR3 DNA: TGTGCCAGCAGCTTAGCGGGGCAGGACTATGGCTACACCTTC
D gene: -; V gene: TRBV7-2; clone size: -; J gene: TRBJ1-2; CDR3 protein: CASSLDGEGGYTF; CDR3 DNA: TGTGCCAGCAGCTTAGATGGGGAGGGAGGCTACACCTTC
D gene: -; V gene: TRBV6-6; clone size: -; J gene: TRBJ2-1; CDR3 protein: CPPLVQGRSYNEQFF; CDR3 DNA: TGCCCTCCCCTAGTACAGGGAAGGTCCTACAATGAGCAGTTCTTC
D gene: -; V gene: TRBV12-5; clone size: -; J gene: TRBJ2-2; CDR3 protein: CASGPGDTGELFF; CDR3 DNA: TGTGCTAGTGGTCCCGGGGACACCGGGGAGCTGTTTTTT
D gene: TRBD1; V gene: TRBV14; clone size: -; J gene: TRBJ1-2; CDR3 protein: CASSQGIGDSNYGYTF; CDR3 DNA: TGTGCCAGCAGCCAAGGGATCGGGGACAGTAACTATGGCTACACCTTC
D gene: TRBD1; V gene: TRBV4-1; clone size: -; J gene: TRBJ2-3; CDR3 protein: CASSRLPRQGPYTDTQYF; CDR3 DNA: TGCGCCAGCAGCCGGCTACCTCGACAGGGGCCCTACACAGATACGCAGTATTTT
D gene: -; V gene: TRBV4-2; clone size: -; J gene: TRBJ2-7; CDR3 protein: CASSQVLNRDTTYEQYF; CDR3 DNA: TGTGCCAGCAGCCAAGTTCTAAACCGGGACACCACCTACGAGCAGTACTTC
D gene: -; V gene: TRBV5-1; clone size: -; J gene: TRBJ1-2; CDR3 protein: CASSLVIGGSGYTF; CDR3 DNA: TGCGCCAGCAGCTTGGTCATCGGAGGTTCTGGCTACACCTTC
D gene: TRBD2; V gene: TRBV6-1; clone size: -; J gene: TRBJ2-2; CDR3 protein: CASSESGGRTGELFF; CDR3 DNA: TGTGCCAGCAGTGAATCGGGGGGTCGGACCGGGGAGCTGTTTTTT
D gene: -; V gene: TRBV5-6; clone size: -; J gene: TRBJ1-2; CDR3 protein: CASRPETLGYYGYTF; CDR3 DNA: TGTGCCAGCAGGCCCGAGACCCTAGGTTACTATGGCTACACCTTC
D gene: -; V gene: TRBV6-5; clone size: -; J gene: TRBJ1-6; CDR3 protein: CASRPGLGNSPLHF; CDR3 DNA: TGTGCCAGCAGGCCAGGGTTAGGTAATTCACCCCTCCACTTT
D gene: -; V gene: TRBV7-9; clone size: -; J gene: TRBJ1-1; CDR3 protein: CASSGRGEMNTEAFF; CDR3 DNA: TGTGCCAGCAGCGGGCGGGGGGAAATGAACACTGAAGCTTTCTTT
D gene: TRBD1; V gene: TRBV6-5; clone size: -; J gene: TRBJ2-2; CDR3 protein: CASSGRDRKKGVLFF; CDR3 DNA: TGTGCCAGCAGCGGCCGGGACAGAAAGAAGGGGGTTCTGTTTTTT
D gene: TRBD2; V gene: TRBV11-2; clone size: once; J gene: TRBJ2-3; CDR3 protein: CASSQISGSTDTQYF; CDR3 DNA: TGTGCCAGCAGCCAAATTAGCGGGAGCACAGATACGCAGTATTTT
D gene: -; V gene: TRBV21-1; clone size: -; J gene: TRBJ2-5; CDR3 protein: CASSKGLPGQETQYF; CDR3 DNA: TGTGCCAGCAGCAAAGGATTGCCCGGCCAAGAGACCCAGTACTTC
D gene: TRBD1; V gene: TRBV2; clone size: -; J gene: TRBJ2-3; CDR3 protein: CASRTQGADTQYF; CDR3 DNA: TGTGCCAGCAGGACACAGGGGGCAGATACGCAGTATTTT
D gene: -; V gene: TRBV29-1; clone size: -; J gene: TRBJ1-1; CDR3 protein: CSVEGGVTEAFF; CDR3 DNA: TGCAGCGTTGAGGGGGGGGTCACTGAAGCTTTCTTT
D gene: -; V gene: TRBV10-2; clone size: -; J gene: TRBJ1-1; CDR3 protein: CASSESGGRTEAFF; CDR3 DNA: TGCGCCAGCAGTGAGTCGGGTGGGAGGACTGAAGCTTTCTTT
D gene: -; V gene: TRBV7-9; clone size: -; J gene: TRBJ1-4; CDR3 protein: CASSLARVLGGEKLFF; CDR3 DNA: TGTGCCAGCAGCTTAGCGAGGGTTCTGGGTGGTGAAAAACTGTTTTTT
D gene: TRBD2; V gene: TRBV7-2; clone size: -; J gene: TRBJ2-7; CDR3 protein: CASSFSGGALQYF; CDR3 DNA: TGTGCCAGCAGCTTCAGCGGGGGGGCCTTGCAGTACTTC
D gene: TRBD1; V gene: TRBV11-2; clone size: -; J gene: TRBJ1-1; CDR3 protein: CASSPLRGLAPRSVF; CDR3 DNA: TGTGCCAGCAGCCCTCTCAGGGGGCTTGCCCCTAGAAGTGTCTTT
D gene: -; V gene: TRBV7-8; clone size: -; J gene: TRBJ2-6; CDR3 protein: CASSLLSVAGANVLTF; CDR3 DNA: TGTGCCAGCAGCTTACTTTCGGTTGCTGGGGCCAACGTCCTGACTTTC
D gene: TRBD1; V gene: TRBV7-7; clone size: -; J gene: TRBJ2-5; CDR3 protein: CASSLGQGIMETQYF; CDR3 DNA: TGTGCCAGCAGCTTGGGACAGGGAATAATGGAGACCCAGTACTTC
D gene: TRBD2; V gene: TRBV4-2; clone size: -; J gene: TRBJ2-3; CDR3 protein: CASSLSSSGASTDTQYF; CDR3 DNA: TGTGCCAGCAGCCTTTCCTCTAGCGGAGCTAGCACAGATACGCAGTATTTT
D gene: -; V gene: TRBV7-3; clone size: -; J gene: TRBJ2-2; CDR3 protein: CASTTSRVSNTGELFF; CDR3 DNA: TGTGCCAGCACAACTAGCAGGGTTTCGAACACCGGGGAGCTGTTTTTT
D gene: TRBD1; V gene: TRBV10-1; clone size: few; J gene: TRBJ1-6; CDR3 protein: CASSLRTGYSPLHF; CDR3 DNA: TGCGCCAGCAGCCTTCGGACAGGCTATTCACCCCTCCACTTT
D gene: -; V gene: TRBV19; clone size: -; J gene: TRBJ2-1; CDR3 protein: CASSIATGYNEQFF; CDR3 DNA: TGTGCCAGTAGTATAGCTACAGGGTACAATGAGCAGTTCTTC
D gene: TRBD2; V gene: TRBV5-4; clone size: -; J gene: TRBJ2-1; CDR3 protein: CASSLVPAGAYNEQFF; CDR3 DNA: TGTGCCAGCAGCTTGGTACCAGCGGGGGCCTACAATGAGCAGTTCTTC
D gene: -; V gene: TRBV5-1; clone size: -; J gene: TRBJ1-4; CDR3 protein: CASSPGGVLGSTNEKLFF; CDR3 DNA: TGCGCCAGCAGCCCAGGAGGGGTTCTCGGGTCAACTAATGAAAAACTGTTTTTT
D gene: -; V gene: TRBV15; clone size: -; J gene: TRBJ2-3; CDR3 protein: CATSRDSDSTDTQYF; CDR3 DNA: TGTGCCACCAGCAGAGATTCTGACAGTACAGATACGCAGTATTTT
D gene: -; V gene: TRBV18; clone size: -; J gene: TRBJ2-5; CDR3 protein: CASSLLRETQYF; CDR3 DNA: TGTGCCAGCTCCCTACTGCGGGAGACCCAGTACTTC
D gene: -; V gene: TRBV7-3; clone size: -; J gene: TRBJ2-1; CDR3 protein: CASSPSLYNEQFF; CDR3 DNA: TGTGCCAGCAGCCCCTCCCTCTACAATGAGCAGTTCTTC
D gene: -; V gene: TRBV9; clone size: few; J gene: TRBJ2-7; CDR3 protein: CASSPRDTLNYEQYF; CDR3 DNA: TGTGCCAGCAGCCCTCGGGATACACTCAACTACGAGCAGTACTTC
D gene: TRBD1; V gene: TRBV7-2; clone size: -; J gene: TRBJ1-6; CDR3 protein: CASSLVGDRASPLHF; CDR3 DNA: TGTGCCAGCAGCTTAGTTGGGGACAGGGCGTCACCCCTCCACTTT
D gene: TRBD2; V gene: TRBV6-6; clone size: -; J gene: TRBJ2-7; CDR3 protein: CASSYCTSGGCEQYF; CDR3 DNA: TGTGCCAGCAGTTACTGTACTAGCGGGGGTTGTGAGCAGTACTTC
D gene: -; V gene: TRBV6-5; clone size: -; J gene: TRBJ1-1; CDR3 protein: CASSYGEPNTEAFF; CDR3 DNA: TGTGCCAGCAGTTACGGGGAGCCGAACACTGAAGCTTTCTTT
D gene: -; V gene: TRBV5-5; clone size: -; J gene: TRBJ2-2; CDR3 protein: CASSRSQNYANTGELFF; CDR3 DNA: TGTGCCAGCAGCCGCTCCCAGAACTACGCGAACACCGGGGAGCTGTTTTTT
D gene: TRBD1; V gene: TRBV7-9; clone size: -; J gene: TRBJ1-2; CDR3 protein: CASSSMALWTGHGYTF; CDR3 DNA: TGTGCCAGCAGCTCTATGGCCCTGTGGACAGGCCACGGCTACACCTTC
D gene: -; V gene: TRBV10-3; clone size: -; J gene: TRBJ1-1; CDR3 protein: CASLSLADRNTEAFF; CDR3 DNA: TGTGCCTCTCTCTCCCTGGCGGATAGGAACACTGAAGCTTTCTTT
D gene: -; V gene: TRBV15; clone size: -; J gene: TRBJ2-7; CDR3 protein: CATSRGFGSSRLTYEQYF; CDR3 DNA: TGTGCCACCAGCAGAGGGTTTGGCTCATCTAGACTAACTTACGAGCAGTACTTC
D gene: TRBD2; V gene: TRBV6-1; clone size: -; J gene: TRBJ2-5; CDR3 protein: CASSEAKGLAEETQYF; CDR3 DNA: TGTGCCAGCAGTGAAGCGAAGGGACTAGCGGAAGAGACCCAGTACTTC
D gene: TRBD1; V gene: TRBV7-6; clone size: -; J gene: TRBJ2-7; CDR3 protein: CASSDRAGDEQYF; CDR3 DNA: TGTGCCAGCAGCGACAGGGCAGGCGACGAGCAGTACTTC
D gene: TRBD1; V gene: TRBV19; clone size: -; J gene: TRBJ1-3; CDR3 protein: CASSDWTGSGNTIYF; CDR3 DNA: TGTGCCAGTAGTGATTGGACAGGTTCTGGAAACACCATATATTTT
D gene: -; V gene: TRBV4-1; clone size: -; J gene: TRBJ2-1; CDR3 protein: CASSQVDIISYNEQFF; CDR3 DNA: TGCGCCAGCAGCCAAGTCGACATAATCTCCTACAATGAGCAGTTCTTC